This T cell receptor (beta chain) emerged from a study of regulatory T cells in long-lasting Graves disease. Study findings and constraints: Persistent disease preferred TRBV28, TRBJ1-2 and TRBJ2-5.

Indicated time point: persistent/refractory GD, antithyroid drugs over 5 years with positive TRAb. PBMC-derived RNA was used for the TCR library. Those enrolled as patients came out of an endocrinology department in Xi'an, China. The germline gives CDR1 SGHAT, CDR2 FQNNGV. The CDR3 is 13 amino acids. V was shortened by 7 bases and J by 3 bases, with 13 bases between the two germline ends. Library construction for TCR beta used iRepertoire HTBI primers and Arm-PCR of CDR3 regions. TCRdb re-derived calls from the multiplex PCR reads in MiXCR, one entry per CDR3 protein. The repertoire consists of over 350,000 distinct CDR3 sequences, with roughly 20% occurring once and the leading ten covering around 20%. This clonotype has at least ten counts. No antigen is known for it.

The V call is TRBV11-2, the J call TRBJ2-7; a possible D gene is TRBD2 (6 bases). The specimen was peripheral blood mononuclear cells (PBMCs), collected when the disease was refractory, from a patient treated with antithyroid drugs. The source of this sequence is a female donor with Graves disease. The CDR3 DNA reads TGTGCCAGCACCCTGGGACTGCACTACGAGCAGTACTTC. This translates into CASTLGLHYEQYF.